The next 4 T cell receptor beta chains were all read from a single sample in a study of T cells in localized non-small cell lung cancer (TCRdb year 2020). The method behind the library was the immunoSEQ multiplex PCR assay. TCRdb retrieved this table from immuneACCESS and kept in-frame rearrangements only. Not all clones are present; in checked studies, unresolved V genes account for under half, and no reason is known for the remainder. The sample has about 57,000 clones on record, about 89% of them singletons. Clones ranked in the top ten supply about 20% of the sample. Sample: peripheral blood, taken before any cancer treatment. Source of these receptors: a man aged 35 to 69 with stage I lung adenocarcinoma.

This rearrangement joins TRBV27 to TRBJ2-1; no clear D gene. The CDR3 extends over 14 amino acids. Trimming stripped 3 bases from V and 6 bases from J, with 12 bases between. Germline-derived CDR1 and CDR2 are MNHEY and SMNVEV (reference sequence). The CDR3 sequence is CASSLGTKGNEQFF. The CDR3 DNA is TGTGCCAGCAGTTTGGGCACGAAGGGCAATGAGCAGTTCTTC.

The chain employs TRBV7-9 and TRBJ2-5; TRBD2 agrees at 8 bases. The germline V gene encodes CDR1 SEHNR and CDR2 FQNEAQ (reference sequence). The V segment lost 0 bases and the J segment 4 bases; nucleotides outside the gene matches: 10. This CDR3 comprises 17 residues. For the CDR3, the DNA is TGTGCCAGCAGCTTAGCTATGACTAGCGAGGAACGAGAGACCCAGTACTTC. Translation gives CASSLAMTSEERETQYF.

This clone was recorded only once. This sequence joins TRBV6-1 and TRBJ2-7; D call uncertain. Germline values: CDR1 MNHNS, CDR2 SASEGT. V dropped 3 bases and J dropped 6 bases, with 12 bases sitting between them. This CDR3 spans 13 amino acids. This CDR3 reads CASSDLAGSEQYF. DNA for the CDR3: TGTGCCAGCAGTGACTTAGCCGGTAGCGAGCAGTACTTC.

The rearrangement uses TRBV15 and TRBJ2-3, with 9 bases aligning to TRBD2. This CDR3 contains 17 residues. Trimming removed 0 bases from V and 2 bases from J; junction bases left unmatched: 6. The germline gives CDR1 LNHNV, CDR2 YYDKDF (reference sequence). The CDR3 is CATSRDWLAGSTDTQYF. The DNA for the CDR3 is TGTGCCACCAGCAGAGATTGGCTAGCGGGATCCACAGATACGCAGTATTTT. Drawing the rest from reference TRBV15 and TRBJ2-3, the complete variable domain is DAMVIQNPRYQVTQFGKPVTLSCSQTLNHNVMYWYQQKSSQAPKLLFHYYDKDFNNEADTPDNFQSRRPNTSFCFLDIRSPGLGDTAMYLCATSRDWLAGSTDTQYFGPGTRLTVL.